This TCR beta chain emerged from a study of shared T cell receptors in the human thymus (dated by TCRdb to the early 2020s). Looking at the study overall: The study examined how self-reactive, shared T-cell receptor alpha chains are generated in the human thymus.

The library was produced with the immunoSEQ multiplex PCR assay. The table was pulled from immuneACCESS by TCRdb, which kept in-frame rearrangements only. Such tables lose some clones; where checked, under half of the loss comes from unresolved V genes, and the rest has no known cause. The sample table holds some 760,000 clones, of which around 85% were seen once. Over 0.008% of the sample lies in the top ten. CDR1 LNHDA and CDR2 SQIVND were looked up in the germline V gene (reference sequence). V was cut back by 3 bases and J by 0 bases, leaving a gap of 12 bases between them. The CDR3 spans 15 residues, from the cysteine through the phenylalanine. The retained sequence is limited to the CDR3, 45 bases, with the frame set at the first base. Turning to this clone: This clone's antigen is unknown. No per-base quality is available; no much larger clone lies one base away.

These data were also filed under a second study, of human thymus T cells. As that second study puts it: In Finland, the donors were immunologically healthy infants who were having open corrective cardiac surgery for congenital heart defects. Thymus tissue was collected as surgical resects that were removed during corrective cardiac surgery. V and J gene segment usage appeared biased in both thymic and peripheral blood repertoires. Highly overlapping thymic TCR repertoires among unrelated individuals were reported in the related research. The study characterized TCR alpha and beta repertoires from about 8 infant thymus samples and a few related peripheral blood samples. Donor ages ranged from roughly 7 to 250 days, and the cohort comprised over five male and a couple of female infants. After being mechanically released from the tissue, thymocytes were kept at -70 degrees C in pellets of roughly 9.5-32 million cells. A QIAsymphony instrument was used to extract genomic DNA from frozen cell pellets. TCRB and TCRAD loci were amplified from a standardized quantity of quality-controlled genomic DNA using the immunoSEQ multiplex PCR assay. The amplicons spanned the V(D)J region and were long enough to cover the CDR3 and allow V and J genes to be identified. Through the commercial immunoSEQ service, the amplicons were sequenced on an Illumina platform. Primer bias and sequencing errors were corrected as previously described, and TCRAD and TCRB were defined on the basis of the IMGT database. immunoSEQ Analyzer 3.0 and VDJTools were used for repertoire analysis, which covered basic statistics, V/J segment usage, diversity estimates, rarefaction and pairwise overlap. Chao1, ChaoE, Efron-Thisted, Shannon and inverse Simpson indices were used to estimate diversity, which was also estimated on datasets down-sampled to the smallest sample. Repertoire overlap used strict matching of CDR3 nucleotide sequence, V gene and J gene, with Jaccard-based multidimensional scaling clustering. On average, thymus samples gave 750,000 to 950,000 unique TCRB clonotypes, whereas blood samples gave around 80,000.

Sequencing input: thymocytes. The chain uses TRBV19 and TRBJ2-7, and the D gene may be TRBD1, 6 bases matching. The receptor was isolated from a girl in the first two years of life with a congenital heart defect. Donor details come from another sample of the same person, matched by shared clones. The sequenced DNA is TGTGCCAGTAGTATTCAACAGGGAAGCTCCTACGAGCAGTACTTC. It translates to CASSIQQGSSYEQYF.